The 12 T cell receptor beta chains reported below all come from one sample, sequenced in a study of shared clonotypes between healthy human individuals. Selected positively for CCR7 and CD45RO-negative, naive CD8 cells excluded terminally differentiated effector memory CD45RA+ cells. Sequenced by immunoSEQ multiplex PCR; TCRdb stores in-frame clones only, minus some. The data hold roughly 590,000 clones, with 95% observed a single time. Source material: naive CD8+ T cells sorted from blood. The source is a young woman in good health.

The chain uses TRBV13 and TRBJ2-7; 10 bases fit TRBD2. This CDR3 region has 14 residues. CDR1 and CDR2 (germline): PRHDT, FYEKMQ (reference sequence). Losses at the gene ends were 3 bases for V and 5 bases for J; bases not matched to a gene: 4. In DNA form, the CDR3 reads TGTGCCAGCAGCTTGAGCCTAGCGGGAGACGAGCAGTACTTC. It specifies CASSLSLAGDEQYF.

This sequence joins TRBV28 and TRBJ1-6; maybe TRBD1 (5 bases). Germline-derived CDR1 and CDR2 are MDHEN and SYDVKM. The CDR3 extends over 15 amino acids. The V end was cut by 2 bases, the J end by 7 bases, with 12 bases between. Here the CDR3 DNA reads TGTGCCAGCAGTTTAGCCGACAGCGAGAATTCACCCCTCCACTTT. It encodes CASSLADSENSPLHF.

This clone was detected only once. This chain connects TRBV19 to TRBJ2-1; TRBD2 matches at 8 bases. Looked up from germline, CDR1 is LNHDA and CDR2 is SQIVND (reference sequence). CDR3 length: 16 amino acids. V lost 1 base, J lost 6 bases, and 8 bases stayed unmatched. Here the CDR3 reads CASSIGSGTRPNEQFF. The CDR3 DNA sequence: TGTGCCAGTAGTATAGGCTCCGGGACTAGACCCAATGAGCAGTTCTTC.

Points on this clone: Different DNA sequences within this sample yield the same CDR3. The J gene is TRBJ2-2, the V gene TRBV27, with D maybe TRBD2 (5 bases). CDR1 is MNHEY and CDR2 is SMNVEV in the germline V gene (reference sequence). V was clipped by 2 bases and J by 8 bases, with 9 bases between them. The length of the CDR3 is 13 residues. The CDR3 is CASSLGGSGELFF. DNA of the CDR3: TGTGCCAGCAGTTTAGGAGGATCTGGGGAGCTGTTTTTT.

A single count supports this clone. CDR3 coding DNA: TGCAGCGCCCTACTAGCTGCCGGCTCCTACGAGCAGTACTTC. Encoded protein: CSALLAAGSYEQYF. The chain recombines TRBV29-1 with TRBJ2-5; TRBD2 is a possible D gene (6 bases). The J call is uncertain, as TRBJ2-7 better fits the DNA end. The CDR3 runs to 14 residues. Germline V CDR1 and CDR2: SQVTM, ANQGSEA.

The CDR3, as DNA: TGCGCCAGCAGTGAGGGAGCCTACTCCTACAATGAGCAGTTCTTC. This encodes CASSEGAYSYNEQFF. The chain uses TRBV10-1 and TRBJ2-1; no clear D. The CDR3 spans 15 residues. CDR1 is WNHNN and CDR2 is SYGVQD in the germline V gene (reference sequence). The V gene lost 2 bases and the J gene lost 0 bases, with 8 bases spanning the gap.

The chain uses TRBV29-1 and TRBJ2-7; 7 positions agree with TRBD1. Trimming removed 7 bases from V and 0 bases from J; junction bases left unmatched: 6. From germline, CDR1 is SQVTM and CDR2 ANQGSEA. The length of the CDR3 is 13 residues. CDR3 nucleotides: TGCAGCGGTGGGGGACAGAGCTCCTACGAGCAGTACTTC. This sequence encodes CSGGGQSSYEQYF.

This sequence joins TRBV9 and TRBJ1-5; 8 nucleotides match TRBD1. CDR3 length: 15 residues. Germline V gene sequence: CDR1 SGDLS, CDR2 YYNGEE. Unmatched junction bases numbered 2, after V lost 2 bases and J lost 1 base. The CDR3 coding sequence is TGTGCCAGCAGCGTCGACAGGGGAAGCAATCAGCCCCAGCATTTT. The encoded protein is CASSVDRGSNQPQHF.

The V call is TRBV27, the J call TRBJ2-7; D tentatively fits TRBD1 or TRBD2 (6 bases each). The CDR3 sequence is 14 residues long. V lost 6 bases and J lost 6, with 18 bases in between. The germline gives CDR1 MNHEY, CDR2 SMNVEV (reference sequence). This CDR3 reads CASSLYGGPGEQYF. DNA of the CDR3: TGTGCCAGCAGCCTCTATGGGGGGCCCGGCGAGCAGTACTTC.

V gene TRBV7-6 combines with J gene TRBJ2-7, with D possibly being TRBD1 or TRBD2 (5 bases each). The CDR3 is made up of 15 amino acids. Germline CDR1 is SGHVS and CDR2 is FNYEAQ. With 4 bases removed from V and 0 bases from J, the gap between germline ends came to 13 bases. The CDR3 DNA follows: TGTGCCAGCAGCTCGTTCCGGGACGCCTCCTACGAGCAGTACTTC. Its translation: CASSSFRDASYEQYF.

This chain connects TRBV18 to TRBJ2-7; 7 positions agree with TRBD1. Per germline, CDR1 KGHSH and CDR2 LQKENI. The CDR3 is made up of 12 amino acids. V was clipped by 1 base and J by 8 bases; unmatched bases: 2. CDR3 sequence reads: CASSPQGAKQYF. The DNA for the CDR3 is TGTGCCAGCTCACCACAGGGGGCGAAGCAGTACTTC.

The chain is built from TRBV10-3 and TRBJ2-2, with D possibly TRBD1 on 5 matching bases. The CDR3 loop spans 15 amino acids. Germline values: CDR1 ENHRY, CDR2 SYGVKD. Trimming removed 8 bases at V and 4 bases at J, with 17 bases between. The CDR3 region has the DNA TGTGCCATCCGGGTGCCAGGGTCGGGCACCGGGGAGCTGTTTTTT. Its protein is CAIRVPGSGTGELFF.